This T cell receptor (beta chain) was sequenced for a study of identical twins. This clonotype was counted at least ten times. All donors were healthy Caucasians. One entry per CDR3 protein, called by TCRdb with MiXCR from the 5' RACE reads. The table lists hundreds of thousands of distinct CDR3 sequences, around 8.3% of them singletons. Trimming left V 8 bases short and J 4 bases short, with 8 bases between. This CDR3 has 11 residues. Germline lookup yields CDR1 MNHEY and CDR2 SVGAGI. This sample also belongs to another study, concerning yellow fever vaccine responses in identical twins. Per that paper: Twins reportedly had a vaccine T cell response that seemed partly convergent, partly personalized.

This receptor was identified in a woman younger than 35 in good health. Sequencing was performed on PBMCs. The chain uses TRBV6-5 and TRBJ1-1, with D unresolved. The DNA of the CDR3 is TGTGCCAGCTCCCGTGGCACTGAAGCTTTCTTT. As protein: CASSRGTEAFF.